Sequencing of this T cell receptor beta chain was carried out in a study of PD-1 blockade in mismatch repair-deficient tumors. Study findings and constraints: After pembrolizumab, tumor-resident clones rose rapidly, then generally contracted before radiologic responses.

Regarding this clone: The antigen remains undetermined.

TCR sequencing covered three patients who responded to pembrolizumab. V gave up 4 bases and J gave up 4 bases, with 14 bases separating them. Germline V CDR1 and CDR2: SGHAT, FQNNGV. This CDR3 region has 14 residues. Produced via immunoSEQ multiplex PCR; TCRdb's table is partial and in-frame only. The data show some 110,000 clones, roughly 80% seen once. V gene TRBV11-2 combines with J gene TRBJ2-7; D is undetermined. This TCR was sampled from an adult with mismatch repair-deficient cancer. This material consisted of peripheral blood, taken approximately 64 weeks after starting pembrolizumab. The CDR3 region has the DNA TGTGCCAGCAGCTCCACCCGGCAACCATACGAGCAGTACTTC. Translated, it gives CASSSTRQPYEQYF.